This TCR beta chain was captured in a study of cytomegalovirus exposure and HLA in healthy donors. Study in general: Assignment to the Caucasian-associated ancestry cluster applied to over 70% of the approximately 400 genotyped donors.

Study-level points and caveats: The Asian-associated ancestry cluster reportedly had fewer N-insertions than the approximately 690-donor mean in a later analysis.

In the case of this clone: Its antigen is undetermined.

The PCR made use of 60 Vbeta and 13 Jbeta primers. Study processing details: The count from a later analysis was 65 million to 90 million unique TCR beta chains, around 10 million of them shared. Sequenced by immunoSEQ multiplex PCR; TCRdb stores in-frame clones only, minus some. V and J calls and clone size are copied from that table; D and trimming were computed from the DNA. The table has over 150,000 clones, about four fifths seen once. Trimming removed 3 bases from V and 3 bases from J; junction bases left unmatched: 4. The germline CDR1 and CDR2 sequences are MGHDK and SYGVNS. This CDR3 has 14 amino acids.

The specimen sequenced was PBMCs. The chain couples TRBV25-1 to TRBJ2-7, with TRBD1 matching over 8 bases. The TCR was taken from a man aged 18 to 30 in good health and CMV-seronegative. The CDR3 sequence: CASSDLTGGYEQYF. In DNA form, the CDR3 reads TGTGCCAGCAGTGACCTAACAGGGGGCTACGAGCAGTACTTC.